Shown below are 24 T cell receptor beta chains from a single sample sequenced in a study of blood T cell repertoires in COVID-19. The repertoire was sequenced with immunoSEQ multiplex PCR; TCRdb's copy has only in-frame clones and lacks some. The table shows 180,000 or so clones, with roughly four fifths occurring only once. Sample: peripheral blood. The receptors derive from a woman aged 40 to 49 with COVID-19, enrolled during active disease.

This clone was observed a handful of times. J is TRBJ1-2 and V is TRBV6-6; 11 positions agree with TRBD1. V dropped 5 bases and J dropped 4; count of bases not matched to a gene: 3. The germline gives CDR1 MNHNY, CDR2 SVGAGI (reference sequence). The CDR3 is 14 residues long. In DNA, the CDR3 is TGTGCCAGCAGTCCCGGGACAGGGGGCTATGGCTACACCTTC. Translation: CASSPGTGGYGYTF.

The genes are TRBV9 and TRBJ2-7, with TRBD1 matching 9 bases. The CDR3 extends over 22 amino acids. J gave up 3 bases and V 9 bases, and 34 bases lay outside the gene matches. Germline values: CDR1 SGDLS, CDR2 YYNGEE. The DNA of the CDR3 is TGTGCCAATTTAATCTCGGGACAGGGTTCCCAAAAGCTGAGGACAGGAGGCTACGAGCAGTACTTC. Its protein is CANLISGQGSQKLRTGGYEQYF.

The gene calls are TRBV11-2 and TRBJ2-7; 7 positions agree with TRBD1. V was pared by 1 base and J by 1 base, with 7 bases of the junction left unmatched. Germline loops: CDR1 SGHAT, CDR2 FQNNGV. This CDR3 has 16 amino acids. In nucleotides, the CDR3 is TGTGCCAGCAGCTTAGGGCTAACAGGGGTGTCCTACGAGCAGTACTTC. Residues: CASSLGLTGVSYEQYF. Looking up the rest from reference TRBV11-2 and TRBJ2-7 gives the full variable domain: EAGVAQSPRYKIIEKRQSVAFWCNPISGHATLYWYQQILGQGPKLLIQFQNNGVVDDSQLPKDRFSAERLKGVDSTLKIQPAKLEDSAVYLCASSLGLTGVSYEQYFGPGTRLTVT.

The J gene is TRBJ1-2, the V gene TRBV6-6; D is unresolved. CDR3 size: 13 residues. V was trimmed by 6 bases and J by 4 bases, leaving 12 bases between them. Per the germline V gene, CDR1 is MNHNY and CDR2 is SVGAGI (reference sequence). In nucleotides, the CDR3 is TGTGCCAGCAGCCCCGAGAGGGTCTATGGCTACACCTTC. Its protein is CASSPERVYGYTF.

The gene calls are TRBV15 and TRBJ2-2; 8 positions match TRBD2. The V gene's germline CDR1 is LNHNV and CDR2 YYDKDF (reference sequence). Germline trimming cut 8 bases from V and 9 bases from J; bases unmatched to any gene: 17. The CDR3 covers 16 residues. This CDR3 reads CATETSGYTGGRELFF. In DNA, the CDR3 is TGTGCCACCGAAACTAGCGGCTACACCGGGGGCCGGGAGCTGTTTTTT.

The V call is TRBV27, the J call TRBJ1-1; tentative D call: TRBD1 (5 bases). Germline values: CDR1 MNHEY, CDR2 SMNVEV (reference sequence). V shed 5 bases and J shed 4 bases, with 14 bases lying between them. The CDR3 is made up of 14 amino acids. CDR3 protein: CASSLLSRGTEAFF. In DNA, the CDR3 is TGTGCCAGCAGTCTTTTATCTAGGGGCACTGAAGCTTTCTTT.

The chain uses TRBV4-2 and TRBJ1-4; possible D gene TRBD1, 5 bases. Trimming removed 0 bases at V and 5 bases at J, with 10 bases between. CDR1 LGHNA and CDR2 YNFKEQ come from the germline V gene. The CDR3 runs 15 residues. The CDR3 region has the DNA TGTGCCAGCAGCCAAGAAGGGCAGGGCAATGAAAAACTGTTTTTT. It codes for CASSQEGQGNEKLFF.

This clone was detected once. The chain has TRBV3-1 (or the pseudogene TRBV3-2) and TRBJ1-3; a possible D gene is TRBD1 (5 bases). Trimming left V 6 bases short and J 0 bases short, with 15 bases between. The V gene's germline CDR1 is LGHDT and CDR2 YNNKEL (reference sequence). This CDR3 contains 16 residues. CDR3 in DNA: TGTGCCAGCAGAGGTCCGGGGGACTACTCTGGAAACACCATATATTTT. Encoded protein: CASRGPGDYSGNTIYF.

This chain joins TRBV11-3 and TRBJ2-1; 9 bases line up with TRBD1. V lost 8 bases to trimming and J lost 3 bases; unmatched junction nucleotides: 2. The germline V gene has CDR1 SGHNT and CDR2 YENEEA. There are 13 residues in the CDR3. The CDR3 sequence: CASGTGLYNEQFF. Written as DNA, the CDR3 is TGTGCCAGCGGGACAGGGCTCTACAATGAGCAGTTCTTC. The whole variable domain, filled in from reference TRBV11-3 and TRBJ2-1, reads EAGVVQSPRYKIIEKKQPVAFWCNPISGHNTLYWYLQNLGQGPELLIRYENEEAVDDSQLPKDRFSAERLKGVDSTLKIQPAELGDSAVYLCASGTGLYNEQFFGPGTRLTVL.

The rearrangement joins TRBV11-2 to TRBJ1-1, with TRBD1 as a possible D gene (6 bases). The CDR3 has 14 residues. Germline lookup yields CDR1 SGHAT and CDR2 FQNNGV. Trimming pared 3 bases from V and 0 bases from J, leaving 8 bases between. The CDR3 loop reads CASSFRDMNTEAFF. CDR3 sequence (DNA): TGTGCCAGCAGCTTCAGGGACATGAACACTGAAGCTTTCTTT.

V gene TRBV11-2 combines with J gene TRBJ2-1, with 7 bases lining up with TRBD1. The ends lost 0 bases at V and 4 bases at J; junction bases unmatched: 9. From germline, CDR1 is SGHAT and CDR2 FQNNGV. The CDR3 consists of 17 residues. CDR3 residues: CASSLEPRGRLYNEQFF. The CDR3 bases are TGTGCCAGCAGCTTAGAGCCGAGGGGGCGCTTGTACAATGAGCAGTTCTTC.

In DNA form, the CDR3 reads TGTGCCAGCAGCCCAATTAGCACCATATATTTT. Protein sequence: CASSPISTIYF. This rearrangement joins TRBV7-9 to TRBJ1-3, with D uncertain. The V end was cut by 5 bases, the J end by 9 bases, with 8 bases between. Germline CDR1 SEHNR, CDR2 FQNEAQ (reference sequence). CDR3 length: 11 residues.

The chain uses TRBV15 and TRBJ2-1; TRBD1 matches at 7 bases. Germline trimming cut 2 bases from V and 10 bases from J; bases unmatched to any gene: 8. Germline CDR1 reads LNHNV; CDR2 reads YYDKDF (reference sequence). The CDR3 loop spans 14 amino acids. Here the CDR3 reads CATSRTGVPREQFF. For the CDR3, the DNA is TGTGCCACCAGCAGAACAGGGGTGCCTAGGGAGCAGTTCTTC.

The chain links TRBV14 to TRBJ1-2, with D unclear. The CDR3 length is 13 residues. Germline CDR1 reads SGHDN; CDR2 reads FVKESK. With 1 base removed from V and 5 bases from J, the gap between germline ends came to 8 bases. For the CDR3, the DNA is TGTGCCAGCAGCCAAGTTTCCGGGTATGGCTACACCTTC. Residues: CASSQVSGYGYTF.

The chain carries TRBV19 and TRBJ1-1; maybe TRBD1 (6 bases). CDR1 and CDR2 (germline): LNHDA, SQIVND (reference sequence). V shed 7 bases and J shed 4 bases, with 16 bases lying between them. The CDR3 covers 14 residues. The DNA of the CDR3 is TGTGCCAGTAACGGGGGGCAACGGACCACTGAAGCTTTCTTT. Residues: CASNGGQRTTEAFF.

CDR3 sequence: CASSPRQGRTDTQYF. CDR3 nucleotide sequence: TGTGCCAGCAGCCCAAGACAGGGACGCACAGATACGCAGTATTTT. V gene TRBV5-4 combines with J gene TRBJ2-3; 7 nucleotides agree with TRBD1. V lost 4 bases to trimming and J lost 1 base; unmatched junction nucleotides: 6. Looked up from germline, CDR1 is SGHNT and CDR2 is YYREEE (reference sequence). This CDR3 is built from 15 residues.

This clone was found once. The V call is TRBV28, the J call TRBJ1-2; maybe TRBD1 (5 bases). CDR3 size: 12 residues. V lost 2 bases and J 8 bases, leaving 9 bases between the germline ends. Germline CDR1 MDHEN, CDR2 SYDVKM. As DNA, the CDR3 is TGTGCCAGCAGTTTACGACAGAAAGGCTACACCTTC. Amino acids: CASSLRQKGYTF.

The CDR3 reads CASSLAGQGANEQYF. As DNA, the CDR3 is TGTGCCAGCAGCCTAGCGGGACAGGGGGCGAATGAGCAGTACTTC. The rearrangement links TRBV5-4 to TRBJ2-7; TRBD1 matches at 12 bases. The CDR3 loop spans 15 amino acids. V was pared by 4 bases and J by 7 bases, with 9 bases of the junction left unmatched. Per the germline V gene, CDR1 is SGHNT and CDR2 is YYREEE (reference sequence).

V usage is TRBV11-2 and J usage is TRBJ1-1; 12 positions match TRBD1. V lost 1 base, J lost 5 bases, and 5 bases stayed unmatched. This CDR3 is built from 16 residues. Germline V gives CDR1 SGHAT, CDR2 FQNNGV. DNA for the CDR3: TGTGCCAGCAGCTTAGCGGGGACAGGGGGCCGAACTGAAGCTTTCTTT. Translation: CASSLAGTGGRTEAFF.

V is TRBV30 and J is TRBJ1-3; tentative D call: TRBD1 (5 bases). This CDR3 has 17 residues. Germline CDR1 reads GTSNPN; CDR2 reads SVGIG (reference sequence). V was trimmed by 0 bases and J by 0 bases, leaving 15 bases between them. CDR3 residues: CAWSVTGTFSSGNTIYF. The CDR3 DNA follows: TGTGCCTGGAGTGTTACCGGGACTTTTAGCTCTGGAAACACCATATATTTT.

Written as DNA, the CDR3 is TGTGCCAGCAGTTCAAGGACGGAGGATGGCTACACCTTC. Translation gives CASSSRTEDGYTF. The chain couples TRBV28 to TRBJ1-2; D remains ambiguous. The CDR3 is 13 residues long. Trimming pared 4 bases from V and 6 bases from J, leaving 12 bases between. Germline V lookup: CDR1 MDHEN, CDR2 SYDVKM.

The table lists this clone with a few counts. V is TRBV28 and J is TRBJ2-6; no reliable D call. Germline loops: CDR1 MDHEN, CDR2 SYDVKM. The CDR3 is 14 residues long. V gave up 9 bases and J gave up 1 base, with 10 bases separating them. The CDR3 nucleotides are TGTGCCAGTCGCACCCGGTCTGGGGCCAACGTCCTGACTTTC. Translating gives CASRTRSGANVLTF.

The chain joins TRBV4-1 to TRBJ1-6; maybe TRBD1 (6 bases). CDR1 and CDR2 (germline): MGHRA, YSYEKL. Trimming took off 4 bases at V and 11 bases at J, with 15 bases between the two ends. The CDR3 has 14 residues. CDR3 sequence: CASSLLFGGPPLHF. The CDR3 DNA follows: TGCGCCAGCAGCCTCCTTTTCGGGGGGCCACCCCTCCACTTT.

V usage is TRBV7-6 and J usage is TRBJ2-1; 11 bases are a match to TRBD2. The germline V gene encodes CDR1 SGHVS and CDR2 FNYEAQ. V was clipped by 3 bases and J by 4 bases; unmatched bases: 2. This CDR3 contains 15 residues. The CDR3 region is CASSFGTSGYNEQFF. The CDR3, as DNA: TGTGCCAGCAGCTTCGGGACTAGCGGTTACAATGAGCAGTTCTTC.